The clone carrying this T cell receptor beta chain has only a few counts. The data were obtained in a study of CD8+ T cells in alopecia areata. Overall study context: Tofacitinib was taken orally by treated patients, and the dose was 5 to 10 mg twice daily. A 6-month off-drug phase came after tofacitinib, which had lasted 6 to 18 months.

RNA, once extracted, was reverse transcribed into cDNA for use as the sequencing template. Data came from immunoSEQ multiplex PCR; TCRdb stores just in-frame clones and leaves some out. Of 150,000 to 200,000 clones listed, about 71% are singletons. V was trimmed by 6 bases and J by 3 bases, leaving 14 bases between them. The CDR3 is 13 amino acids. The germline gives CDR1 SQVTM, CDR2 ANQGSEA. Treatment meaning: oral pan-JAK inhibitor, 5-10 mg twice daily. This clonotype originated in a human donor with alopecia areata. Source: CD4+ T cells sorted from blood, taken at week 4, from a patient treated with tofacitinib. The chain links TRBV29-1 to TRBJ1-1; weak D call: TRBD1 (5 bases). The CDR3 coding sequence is TGCAGCGTGTTGGGGTCGGGGGACACTGAAGCTTTCTTT. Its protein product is CSVLGSGDTEAFF.